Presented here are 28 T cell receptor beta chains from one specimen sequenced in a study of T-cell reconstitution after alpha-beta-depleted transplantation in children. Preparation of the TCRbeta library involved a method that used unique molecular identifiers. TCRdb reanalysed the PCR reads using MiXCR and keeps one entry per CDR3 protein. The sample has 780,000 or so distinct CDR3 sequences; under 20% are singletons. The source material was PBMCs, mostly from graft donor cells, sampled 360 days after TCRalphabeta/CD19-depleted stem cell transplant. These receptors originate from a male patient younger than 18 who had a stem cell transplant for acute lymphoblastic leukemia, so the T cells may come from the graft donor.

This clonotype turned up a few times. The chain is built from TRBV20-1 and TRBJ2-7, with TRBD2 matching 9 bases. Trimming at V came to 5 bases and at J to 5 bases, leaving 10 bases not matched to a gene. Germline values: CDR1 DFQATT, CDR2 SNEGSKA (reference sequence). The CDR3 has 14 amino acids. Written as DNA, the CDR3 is TGCAGTGCTCAGACTAGCGGACCTGGGGACGAGCAGTACTTC. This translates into CSAQTSGPGDEQYF.

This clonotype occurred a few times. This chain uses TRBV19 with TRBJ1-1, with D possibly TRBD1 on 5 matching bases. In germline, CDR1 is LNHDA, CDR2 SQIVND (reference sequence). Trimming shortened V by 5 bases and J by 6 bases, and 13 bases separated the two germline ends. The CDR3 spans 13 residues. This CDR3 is CASSVGPPSEAFF. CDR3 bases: TGTGCCAGTAGTGTGGGACCGCCCTCTGAAGCTTTCTTT.

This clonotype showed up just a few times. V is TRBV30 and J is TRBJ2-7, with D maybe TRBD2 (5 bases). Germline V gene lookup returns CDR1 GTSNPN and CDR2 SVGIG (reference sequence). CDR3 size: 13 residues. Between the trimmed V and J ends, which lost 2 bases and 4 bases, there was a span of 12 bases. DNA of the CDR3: TGTGCCTGGAGTAAGGATCGGGGTTACGAGCAGTACTTC. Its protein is CAWSKDRGYEQYF.

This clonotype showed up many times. Written as DNA, the CDR3 is TGTGCCACCAGCAGATCTCGGGACAGGGGGGACAATGAGCAGTTCTTC. Amino acids: CATSRSRDRGDNEQFF. The chain is built from TRBV15 and TRBJ2-1, with 11 bases that match TRBD1. V lost 2 bases to trimming and J lost 5 bases; unmatched junction nucleotides: 5. CDR3 length: 16 residues. Germline lookup yields CDR1 LNHNV and CDR2 YYDKDF (reference sequence).

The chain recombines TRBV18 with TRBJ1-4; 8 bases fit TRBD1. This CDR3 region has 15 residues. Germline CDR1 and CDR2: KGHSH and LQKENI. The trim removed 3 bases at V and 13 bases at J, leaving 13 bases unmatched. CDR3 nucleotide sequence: TGTGCCAGCTCACCGTCTAGAACACAGGGGGAACGACTGTTTTTT. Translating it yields CASSPSRTQGERLFF.

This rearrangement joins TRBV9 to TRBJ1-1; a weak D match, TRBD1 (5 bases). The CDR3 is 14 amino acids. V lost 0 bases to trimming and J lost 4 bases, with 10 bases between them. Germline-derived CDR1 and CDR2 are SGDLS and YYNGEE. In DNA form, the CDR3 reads TGTGCCAGCAGCGTAGGGGGGGGGACCACTGAAGCTTTCTTT. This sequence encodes CASSVGGGTTEAFF. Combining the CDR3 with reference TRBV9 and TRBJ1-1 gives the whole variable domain DSGVTQTPKHLITATGQRVTLRCSPRSGDLSVYWYQQSLDQGLQFLIQYYNGEERAKGNILERFSAQQFPDLHSELNLSSLELGDSALYFCASSVGGGTTEAFFGQGTRLTVV.

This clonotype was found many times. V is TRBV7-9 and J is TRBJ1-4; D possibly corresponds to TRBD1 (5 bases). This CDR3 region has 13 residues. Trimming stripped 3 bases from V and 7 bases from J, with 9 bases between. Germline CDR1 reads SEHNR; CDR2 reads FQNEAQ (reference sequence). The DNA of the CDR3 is TGTGCCAGCAGCTTGGGGCGGTCTGAAAAACTGTTTTTT. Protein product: CASSLGRSEKLFF.

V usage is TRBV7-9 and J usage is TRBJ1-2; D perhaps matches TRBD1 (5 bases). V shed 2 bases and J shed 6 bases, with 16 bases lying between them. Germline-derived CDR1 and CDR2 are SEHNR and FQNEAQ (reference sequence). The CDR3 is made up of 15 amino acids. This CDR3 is CASSLRDPWGNGYTF. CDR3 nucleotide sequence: TGTGCCAGCAGCTTAAGGGACCCTTGGGGGAATGGCTACACCTTC. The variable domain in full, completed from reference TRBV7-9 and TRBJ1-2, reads DTGVSQNPRHKITKRGQNVTFRCDPISEHNRLYWYRQTLGQGPEFLTYFQNEAQLEKSRLLSDRFSAERPKGSFSTLEIQRTEQGDSAMYLCASSLRDPWGNGYTFGSGTRLTVV.

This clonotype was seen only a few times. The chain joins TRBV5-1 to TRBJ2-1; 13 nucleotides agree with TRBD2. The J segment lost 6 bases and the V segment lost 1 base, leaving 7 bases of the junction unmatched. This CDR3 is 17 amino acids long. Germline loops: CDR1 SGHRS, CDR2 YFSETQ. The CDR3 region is CASSLPEGLAGANEQFF. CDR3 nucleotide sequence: TGCGCCAGCAGCTTGCCGGAAGGACTAGCGGGAGCCAATGAGCAGTTCTTC. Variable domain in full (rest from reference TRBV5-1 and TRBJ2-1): KAGVTQTPRYLIKTRGQQVTLSCSPISGHRSVSWYQQTPGQGLQFLFEYFSETQRNKGNFPGRFSGRQFSNSRSEMNVSTLELGDSALYLCASSLPEGLAGANEQFFGPGTRLTVL.

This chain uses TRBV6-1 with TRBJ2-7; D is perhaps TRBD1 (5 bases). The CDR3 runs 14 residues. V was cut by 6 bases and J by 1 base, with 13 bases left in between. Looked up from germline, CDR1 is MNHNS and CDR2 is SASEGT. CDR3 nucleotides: TGTGCCAGCAGCTCTCTAGGGGCTTCCTACGAGCAGTACTTC. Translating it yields CASSSLGASYEQYF.

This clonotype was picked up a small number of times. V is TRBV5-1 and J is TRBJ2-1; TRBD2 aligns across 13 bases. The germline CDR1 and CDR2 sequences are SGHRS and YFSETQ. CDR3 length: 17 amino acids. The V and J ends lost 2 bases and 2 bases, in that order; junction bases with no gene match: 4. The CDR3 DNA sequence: TGCGCCAGCAGCTTCCCCACTAGCGGGAGGGCCTACAATGAGCAGTTCTTC. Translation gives CASSFPTSGRAYNEQFF.

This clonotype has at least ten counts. This chain's CDR3 is CSVPGLAGFWRTDTQYF. The CDR3 nucleotides are TGCAGCGTACCGGGACTAGCGGGATTCTGGAGGACAGATACGCAGTATTTT. The chain recombines TRBV29-1 with TRBJ2-3; TRBD2 agrees at 13 bases. The CDR3 consists of 17 residues. Trimming cost V 6 bases and J 3 bases; bases outside gene matches: 12. Germline CDR1 reads SQVTM; CDR2 reads ANQGSEA.

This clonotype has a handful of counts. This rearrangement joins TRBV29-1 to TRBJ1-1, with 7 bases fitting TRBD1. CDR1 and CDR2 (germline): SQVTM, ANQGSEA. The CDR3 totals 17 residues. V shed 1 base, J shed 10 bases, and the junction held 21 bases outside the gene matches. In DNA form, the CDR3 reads TGCAGCGTTGAAGGATTGGGGGAGGGACAGTGGAGCAGTGGAGCTTTCTTT. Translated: CSVEGLGEGQWSSGAFF. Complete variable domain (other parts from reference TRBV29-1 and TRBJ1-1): SAVISQKPSRDICQRGTSLTIQCQVDSQVTMMFWYRQQPGQSLTLIATANQGSEATYESGFVIDKFPISRPNLTFSTLTVSNMSPEDSSIYLCSVEGLGEGQWSSGAFFGQGTRLTVV.

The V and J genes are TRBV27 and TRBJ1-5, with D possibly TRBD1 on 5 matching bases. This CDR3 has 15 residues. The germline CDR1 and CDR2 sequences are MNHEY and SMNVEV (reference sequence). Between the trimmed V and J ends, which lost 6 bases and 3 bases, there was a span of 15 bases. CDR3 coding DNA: TGTGCCAGCAGCTTAACTGGGGCGTACAATCAGCCCCAGCATTTT. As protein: CASSLTGAYNQPQHF.

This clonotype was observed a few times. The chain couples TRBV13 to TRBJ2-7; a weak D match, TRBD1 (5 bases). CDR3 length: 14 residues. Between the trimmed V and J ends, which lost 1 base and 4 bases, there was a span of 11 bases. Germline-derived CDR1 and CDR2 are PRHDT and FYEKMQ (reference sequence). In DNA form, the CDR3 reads TGTGCCAGCAGCTTAGATCCAGGGCAATACGAGCAGTACTTC. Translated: CASSLDPGQYEQYF. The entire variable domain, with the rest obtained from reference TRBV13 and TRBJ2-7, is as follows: AAGVIQSPRHLIKEKRETATLKCYPIPRHDTVYWYQQGPGQDPQFLISFYEKMQSDKGSIPDRFSAQQFSDYHSELNMSSLELGDSALYFCASSLDPGQYEQYFGPGTRLTVT.

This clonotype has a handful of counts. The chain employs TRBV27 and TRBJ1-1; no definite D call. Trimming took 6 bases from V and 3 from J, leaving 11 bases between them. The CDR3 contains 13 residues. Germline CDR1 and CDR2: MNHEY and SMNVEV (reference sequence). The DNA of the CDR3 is TGTGCCAGCAGAGAAACAAGGGACACTGAAGCTTTCTTT. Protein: CASRETRDTEAFF.

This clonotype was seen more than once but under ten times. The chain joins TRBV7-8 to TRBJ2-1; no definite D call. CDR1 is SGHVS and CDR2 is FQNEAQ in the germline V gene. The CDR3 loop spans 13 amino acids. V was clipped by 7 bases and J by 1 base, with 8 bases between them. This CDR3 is CASTLLSYNEQFF. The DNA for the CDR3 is TGTGCCAGCACTCTCCTTTCCTACAATGAGCAGTTCTTC.

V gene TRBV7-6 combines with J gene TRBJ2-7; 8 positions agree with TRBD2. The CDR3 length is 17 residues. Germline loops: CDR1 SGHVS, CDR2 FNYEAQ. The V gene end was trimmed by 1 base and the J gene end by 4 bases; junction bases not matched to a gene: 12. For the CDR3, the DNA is TGTGCCAGCAGCTTAGGATCGGGAGGGACTAGGAGGTACGAGCAGTACTTC. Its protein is CASSLGSGGTRRYEQYF.

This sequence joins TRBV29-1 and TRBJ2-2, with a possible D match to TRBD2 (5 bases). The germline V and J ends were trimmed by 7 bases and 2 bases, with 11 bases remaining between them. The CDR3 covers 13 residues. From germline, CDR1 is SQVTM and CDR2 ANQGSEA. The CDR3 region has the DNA TGCAGCGCTGAGGGAATCAACACCGGGGAGCTGTTTTTT. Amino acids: CSAEGINTGELFF.

The CDR3 region is CASSELARISGANVLTF. The CDR3 DNA reads as TGTGCCAGCAGTGAATTGGCCAGGATCTCTGGGGCCAACGTCCTGACTTTC. The V and J genes are TRBV2 and TRBJ2-6; D unclear. CDR1 SNHLY and CDR2 FYNNEI come from the germline V gene. The CDR3 consists of 17 residues. V dropped 2 bases and J dropped 0 bases, with 11 bases sitting between them.

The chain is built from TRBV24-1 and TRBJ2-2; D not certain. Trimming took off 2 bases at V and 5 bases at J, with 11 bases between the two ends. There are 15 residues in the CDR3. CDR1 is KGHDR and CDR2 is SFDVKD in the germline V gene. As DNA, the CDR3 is TGTGCCACCAGTGATTCCCACAGTTTTACCGGGGAGCTGTTTTTT. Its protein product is CATSDSHSFTGELFF.

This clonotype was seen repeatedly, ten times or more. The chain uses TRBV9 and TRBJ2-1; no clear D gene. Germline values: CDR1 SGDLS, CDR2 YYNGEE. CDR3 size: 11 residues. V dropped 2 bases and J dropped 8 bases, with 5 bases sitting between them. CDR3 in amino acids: CASSVSDEQFF. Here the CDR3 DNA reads TGTGCCAGCAGCGTGAGCGATGAGCAGTTCTTC.

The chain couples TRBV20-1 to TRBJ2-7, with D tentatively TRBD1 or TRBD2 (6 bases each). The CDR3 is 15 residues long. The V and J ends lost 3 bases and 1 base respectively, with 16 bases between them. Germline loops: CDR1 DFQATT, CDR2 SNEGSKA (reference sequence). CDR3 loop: CSARHRAGGSYEQYF. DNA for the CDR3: TGCAGTGCTAGGCACAGGGCTGGGGGGTCCTACGAGCAGTACTTC.

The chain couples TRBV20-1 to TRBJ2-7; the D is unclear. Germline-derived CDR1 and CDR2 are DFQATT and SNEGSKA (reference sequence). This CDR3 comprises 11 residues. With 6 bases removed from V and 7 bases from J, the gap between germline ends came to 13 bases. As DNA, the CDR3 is TGCAGTGCCCTTTGGGGTGCAGAGCAGTACTTC. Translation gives CSALWGAEQYF.

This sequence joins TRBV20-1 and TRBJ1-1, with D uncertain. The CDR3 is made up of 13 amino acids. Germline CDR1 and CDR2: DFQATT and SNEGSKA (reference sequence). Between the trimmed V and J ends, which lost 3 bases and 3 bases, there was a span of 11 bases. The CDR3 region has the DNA TGCAGTGCTAGGGAGCTGCTAGACACTGAAGCTTTCTTT. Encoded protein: CSARELLDTEAFF.

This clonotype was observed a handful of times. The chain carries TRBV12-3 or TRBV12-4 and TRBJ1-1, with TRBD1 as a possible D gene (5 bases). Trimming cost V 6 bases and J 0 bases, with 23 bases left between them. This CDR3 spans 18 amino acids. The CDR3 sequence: CASSHPWGELPMNTEAFF. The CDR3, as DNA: TGTGCCAGCAGCCATCCCTGGGGGGAGCTCCCGATGAACACTGAAGCTTTCTTT.

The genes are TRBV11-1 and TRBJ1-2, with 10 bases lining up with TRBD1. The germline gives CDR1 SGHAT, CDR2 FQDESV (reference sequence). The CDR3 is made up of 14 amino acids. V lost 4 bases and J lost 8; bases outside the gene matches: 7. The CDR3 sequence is CASSWDRGGGGYTF. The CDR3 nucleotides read TGTGCCAGCAGCTGGGACAGGGGAGGAGGCGGCTACACCTTC.

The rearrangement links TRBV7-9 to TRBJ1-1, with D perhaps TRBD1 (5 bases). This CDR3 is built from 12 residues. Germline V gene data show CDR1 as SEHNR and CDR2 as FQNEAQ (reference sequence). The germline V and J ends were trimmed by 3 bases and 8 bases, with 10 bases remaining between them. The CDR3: CASSFRNREAFF. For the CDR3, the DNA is TGTGCCAGCAGCTTTCGGAACAGGGAAGCTTTCTTT. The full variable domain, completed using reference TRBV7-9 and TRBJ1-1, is DTGVSQNPRHKITKRGQNVTFRCDPISEHNRLYWYRQTLGQGPEFLTYFQNEAQLEKSRLLSDRFSAERPKGSFSTLEIQRTEQGDSAMYLCASSFRNREAFFGQGTRLTVV.